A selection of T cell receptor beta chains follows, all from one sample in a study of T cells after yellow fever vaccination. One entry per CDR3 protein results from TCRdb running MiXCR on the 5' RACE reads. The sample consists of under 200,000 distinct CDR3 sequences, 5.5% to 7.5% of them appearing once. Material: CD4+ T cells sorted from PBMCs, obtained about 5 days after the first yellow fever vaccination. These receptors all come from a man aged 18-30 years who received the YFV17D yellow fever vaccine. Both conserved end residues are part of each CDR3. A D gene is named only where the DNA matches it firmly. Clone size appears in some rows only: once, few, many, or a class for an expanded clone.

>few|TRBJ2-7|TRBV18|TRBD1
CASSGGQSYEQYF
TGTGCCAGCTCAGGGGGACAGTCATACGAGCAGTACTTC
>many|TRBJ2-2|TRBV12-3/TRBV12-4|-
CASSLALPPGELFF
TGTGCCAGCAGTTTGGCCCTCCCCCCCGGGGAGCTGTTTTTT
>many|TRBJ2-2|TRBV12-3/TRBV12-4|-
CASSHRNRPGELFF
TGTGCCAGCAGCCACCGCAACCGCCCCGGGGAGCTGTTTTTT
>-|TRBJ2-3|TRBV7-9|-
CASRPKQGSTDTQYF
TGTGCCAGCAGACCGAAGCAGGGTAGCACAGATACGCAGTATTTT
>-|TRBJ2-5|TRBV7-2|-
CASSRPGQGGYYF
TGTGCCAGCAGCCGCCCAGGGCAGGGGGGCTACTACTTC
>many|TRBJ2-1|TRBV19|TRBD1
CASSIGPGTGTSKSYNEQFF
TGTGCCAGTAGTATAGGTCCTGGGACAGGGACCTCCAAGTCCTACAATGAGCAGTTCTTC
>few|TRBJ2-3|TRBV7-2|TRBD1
CASSRQGTSTDTQYF
TGTGCCAGCAGCCGACAGGGGACGAGCACAGATACGCAGTATTTT
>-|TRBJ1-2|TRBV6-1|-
CASSLHPPTEYYGYTF
TGTGCCAGCAGCTTGCACCCCCCCACGGAGTACTATGGCTACACCTTC
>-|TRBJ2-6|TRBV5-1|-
CASSFARAHLSGANVLTF
TGCGCCAGCAGCTTTGCCAGGGCCCACCTCTCTGGGGCCAACGTCCTGACTTTC
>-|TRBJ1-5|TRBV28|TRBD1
CASSRPGQSYQPQHF
TGTGCCAGCAGCCGCCCGGGACAGTCTTATCAGCCCCAGCATTTT
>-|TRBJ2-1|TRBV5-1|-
CASSKYLGGSYNEQFF
TGCGCCAGCAGCAAATACCTGGGTGGCTCCTACAATGAGCAGTTCTTC
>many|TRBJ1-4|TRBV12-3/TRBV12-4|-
CASSFQHINEKLFF
TGTGCCAGCAGTTTTCAACACATTAATGAAAAACTGTTTTTT
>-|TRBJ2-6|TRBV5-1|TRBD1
CASRSSGTGPSGANVLTF
TGCGCCAGCAGATCTTCCGGGACAGGGCCTTCTGGGGCCAACGTCCTGACTTTC
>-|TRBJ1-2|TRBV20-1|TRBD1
CSARPQDRDYGYTF
TGCAGTGCTAGACCACAGGACAGGGACTATGGCTACACCTTC